What follows are 21 T cell receptor beta chains derived from one specimen sequenced in a study of T cells in Graves' hyperthyroidism and ophthalmopathy. TCR beta CDR3 sequences were amplified from RNA transcripts. The HTBI primer set was used in a first-round RT-PCR of the TCR CDR3. TCRdb re-called the multiplex PCR reads through MiXCR, storing one row per CDR3 protein. Of roughly 500,000 distinct CDR3 sequences in the sample, approximately 24% are singletons; the top ten hold around 10%. Specimen: blood. These receptors all come from a young woman with Graves' ophthalmopathy.

This clonotype occurred many times. The chain joins TRBV30 to TRBJ2-2, with D unclear. Germline CDR1 is GTSNPN and CDR2 is SVGIG (reference sequence). This CDR3 spans 13 amino acids. The ends were cut back, 0 bases at V and 5 bases at J, with 7 bases in the middle. The DNA for the CDR3 is TGTGCCTGGAGTGTAGTAGTGACCGGGGAGCTGTTTTTT. This sequence encodes CAWSVVVTGELFF.

The CDR3 nucleotides read TGTGCCAGCAGTTACAGTGGGGACAGGAATTCACCCCTCCACTTT. This codes for CASSYSGDRNSPLHF. This sequence joins TRBV6-5 and TRBJ1-6; 8 nucleotides match TRBD1. The CDR3 loop spans 15 amino acids. J lost 7 bases, V lost 2 bases, and 4 bases had no gene match. The V gene's germline CDR1 is MNHEY and CDR2 SVGAGI.

The chain has TRBV6-1 and TRBJ1-1, with D uncertain. CDR3 length: 13 residues. From germline, CDR1 is MNHNS and CDR2 SASEGT. Trimming removed 2 bases from V and 3 bases from J, with 7 bases in between. The CDR3 DNA reads TGTGCCAGCAGTGAAAACATAGACACTGAAGCTTTCTTT. It is translated as CASSENIDTEAFF.

As DNA, the CDR3 is TGTGCCAGCCGGGGCGGCCACTATGGCTACACCTTC. Translating gives CASRGGHYGYTF. The chain recombines TRBV9 with TRBJ1-2, with D perhaps matching TRBD1 (5 bases). Trimming cost V 7 bases and J 3 bases, with 10 bases left between them. The CDR3 is made up of 12 amino acids. Germline V gives CDR1 SGDLS, CDR2 YYNGEE. The complete variable domain, with remaining parts taken from reference TRBV9 and TRBJ1-2, reads DSGVTQTPKHLITATGQRVTLRCSPRSGDLSVYWYQQSLDQGLQFLIQYYNGEERAKGNILERFSAQQFPDLHSELNLSSLELGDSALYFCASRGGHYGYTFGSGTRLTVV.

This clonotype appeared a few times. V and J are TRBV27 and TRBJ2-7, with no clear D. Trimming cost V 0 bases and J 6 bases, with 9 bases left between them. Germline loops: CDR1 MNHEY, CDR2 SMNVEV (reference sequence). This CDR3 is built from 13 residues. The CDR3 loop reads CASSLSRLTEQYF. In DNA, the CDR3 is TGTGCCAGCAGTTTATCGAGGCTGACCGAGCAGTACTTC.

The sample holds many counts of this clonotype. The V gene is TRBV27, the J gene TRBJ2-7; D unresolved. The V end lost 4 bases, the J end lost 2 bases, and 6 bases lay between the germline ends. Germline assignment: CDR1 MNHEY and CDR2 SMNVEV (reference sequence). This CDR3 region has 12 residues. The DNA for the CDR3 is TGTGCCAGCAGTTCTCAGCCCTACGAGCAGTACTTC. Its protein product is CASSSQPYEQYF.

There are many counts of this clonotype. The V call is TRBV6-4, the J call TRBJ1-1; no definite D call. Germline loops: CDR1 MRHNA, CDR2 SNTAGT. Trimming pared 0 bases from V and 1 base from J, leaving 9 bases between. The CDR3 spans 15 residues. CDR3 in amino acids: CASSDSMDGNTEAFF. CDR3 sequence (DNA): TGTGCCAGCAGTGACTCGATGGATGGGAACACTGAAGCTTTCTTT.

This clonotype was observed a few times. This rearrangement joins TRBV30 to TRBJ1-1; D remains ambiguous. V was shortened by 3 bases and J by 5 bases, with 13 bases between the two germline ends. The CDR3 has 13 residues. The V gene's germline CDR1 is GTSNPN and CDR2 SVGIG (reference sequence). The CDR3 sequence is CAWRDRAVTEAFF. CDR3 bases: TGTGCCTGGAGAGATAGGGCAGTAACTGAAGCTTTCTTT.

The chain is built from TRBV27 and TRBJ1-1; no definite D call. The length of the CDR3 is 14 residues. Germline assignment: CDR1 MNHEY and CDR2 SMNVEV (reference sequence). Between the trimmed V and J ends, which lost 6 bases and 1 base, there was a span of 12 bases. The CDR3 here is CASRPPEANTEAFF. In DNA form, the CDR3 reads TGTGCCAGCAGACCCCCGGAGGCGAACACTGAAGCTTTCTTT.

The gene calls are TRBV6-2 or TRBV6-3 and TRBJ1-5; unclear D gene. Germline V gene lookup returns CDR1 MNHEY and CDR2 SVGEGT. V lost 6 bases, J lost 9 bases, and 12 bases lay in between. The CDR3 is made up of 12 amino acids. In DNA, the CDR3 is TGTGCCAGCAGGGATGACAAGGCGCCCCAGCATTTT. It yields the protein CASRDDKAPQHF.

This clonotype showed up just a few times. The junction does not match germline at one end; this may be a read error. J is TRBJ1-1 and V is TRBV3-1; TRBD1 might be the D (5 bases). Looked up from germline, CDR1 is LGHDT and CDR2 is YNNKEL (reference sequence). The CDR3 consists of 12 residues. The CDR3 is CASSQVIRDLKF. DNA for the CDR3: TGTGCCAGCAGCCAAGTGATCCGGGACCTAAAATTT.

This clonotype was observed at least ten times. The genes are TRBV6-5 and TRBJ2-7; perhaps TRBD1 as D (5 bases). Trimming stripped 4 bases from V and 2 bases from J, with 12 bases between. Germline assignment: CDR1 MNHEY and CDR2 SVGAGI. This CDR3 has 14 amino acids. The CDR3 spells CASSCLDSTYEQYF. The CDR3 nucleotides read TGTGCCAGCAGTTGCCTCGACAGTACCTACGAGCAGTACTTC.

This clonotype has ten or more counts. This chain uses TRBV19 with TRBJ1-1; D possibly corresponds to TRBD1 (6 bases). CDR3 length: 14 amino acids. Germline CDR1 and CDR2: LNHDA and SQIVND (reference sequence). Trimming cost V 4 bases and J 4 bases, with 13 bases left between them. The CDR3 DNA is TGTGCCAGTAGTACCGACATAGGGGGCACTGAAGCTTTCTTT. Protein: CASSTDIGGTEAFF.

The sample holds many counts of this clonotype. The chain is built from TRBV28 and TRBJ2-7; possibly TRBD1 for D (6 bases). Germline V CDR1 and CDR2: MDHEN, SYDVKM. Trimming left V 5 bases short and J 3 bases short, with 23 bases between. The CDR3 is 17 amino acids. The CDR3: CASSLTLPTGLDYEQYF. The CDR3 DNA sequence: TGTGCCAGCAGTCTAACCCTACCGACAGGCCTCGACTACGAGCAGTACTTC.

This clonotype was observed at least ten times. The rearrangement links TRBV11-1 to TRBJ1-2, with no clear D. Germline CDR1 is SGHAT and CDR2 is FQDESV (reference sequence). This CDR3 comprises 13 residues. The V and J ends lost 1 base and 6 bases respectively, with 9 bases between them. Here the CDR3 DNA reads TGTGCCAGCAGCTTAGTAACTCGGGATGGCTACACCTTC. It specifies CASSLVTRDGYTF. The variable domain in full, with the rest retrieved from reference TRBV11-1 and TRBJ1-2, is EAEVAQSPRYKITEKSQAVAFWCDPISGHATLYWYRQILGQGPELLVQFQDESVVDDSQLPKDRFSAERLKGVDSTLKIQPAELGDSAMYLCASSLVTRDGYTFGSGTRLTVV.

There are many counts of this clonotype. V usage is TRBV4-1 and J usage is TRBJ2-5; D is ambiguous. The CDR3 sequence is 14 residues long. V lost 4 bases and J 2 bases, leaving 11 bases between the germline ends. Germline V gene lookup returns CDR1 MGHRA and CDR2 YSYEKL. In nucleotides, the CDR3 is TGCGCCAGCAGCCTCTCGAGAACTCAAGAGACCCAGTACTTC. This gives the protein CASSLSRTQETQYF.

This clonotype was seen only a few times. The chain combines TRBV7-2 with TRBJ2-5; 8 nucleotides agree with TRBD2. CDR3 size: 13 residues. Germline V gene lookup returns CDR1 SGHTA and CDR2 FQGNSA. V dropped 6 bases and J dropped 7; count of bases not matched to a gene: 7. CDR3: CASRPSGGWTQYF. In nucleotides, the CDR3 is TGTGCCAGCAGACCGTCGGGGGGGTGGACCCAGTACTTC. The full variable domain, completed using reference TRBV7-2 and TRBJ2-5, is GAGVSQSPSNKVTEKGKDVELRCDPISGHTALYWYRQSLGQGLEFLIYFQGNSAPDKSGLPSDRFSAERTGGSVSTLTIQRTQQEDSAVYLCASRPSGGWTQYFGPGTRLLVL.

This clonotype was detected many times. The chain links TRBV6-5 to TRBJ1-5, with 7 bases lining up with TRBD1. CDR1 and CDR2 (germline): MNHEY, SVGAGI. There are 14 residues in the CDR3. V shed 4 bases, J shed 5 bases, and the junction held 5 bases outside the gene matches. CDR3 sequence: CASSLTGVDQPQHF. The CDR3 DNA reads as TGTGCCAGCAGTTTAACAGGGGTGGATCAGCCCCAGCATTTT.

The chain uses TRBV6-1 and TRBJ2-7; no reliable D call. Trimming took 0 bases from V and 7 from J, leaving 10 bases between them. The CDR3 spans 13 residues. Per the germline V gene, CDR1 is MNHNS and CDR2 is SASEGT. In DNA, the CDR3 is TGTGCCAGCAGTGAAGCCGGCAGCGTTGAGCAGTACTTC. Translated: CASSEAGSVEQYF.

This clonotype was counted ten times or more. The chain recombines TRBV20-1 with TRBJ2-7; D might be TRBD1 (6 bases). This CDR3 comprises 14 residues. Germline loops: CDR1 DFQATT, CDR2 SNEGSKA (reference sequence). V was pared by 4 bases and J by 0 bases, with 13 bases between. The CDR3 region is CSAMVDSFSYEQYF. Here the CDR3 DNA reads TGCAGTGCTATGGTGGACAGCTTCTCCTACGAGCAGTACTTC.

The rearrangement links TRBV18 to TRBJ1-2, with no clear D. With 0 bases removed from V and 4 bases from J, the gap between germline ends came to 9 bases. Germline CDR1 and CDR2: KGHSH and LQKENI. The CDR3 runs to 14 residues. The CDR3 sequence: CASSPPARVYGYTF. Written as DNA, the CDR3 is TGTGCCAGCTCACCACCGGCCAGAGTCTATGGCTACACCTTC. The complete variable domain, with remaining parts taken from reference TRBV18 and TRBJ1-2, reads NAGVMQNPRHLVRRRGQEARLRCSPMKGHSHVYWYRQLPEEGLKFMVYLQKENIIDESGMPKERFSAEFPKEGPSILRIQQVVRGDSAAYFCASSPPARVYGYTFGSGTRLTVV.